These 10 T cell receptor beta chains were sequenced from one sample in a study of PD-1 blockade in classical Hodgkin lymphoma. Measured with immunoSEQ multiplex PCR; TCRdb has only the in-frame clones, and not every one. The repertoire includes about 2,500 clones, roughly 85% of them detected once, and about 1.5% sits in the top ten. All the patients suffered relapse after autologous stem cell transplantation, and brentuximab vedotin exposure differed. The CD4+ T cells used were purified from thawed PBMCs through magnetic negative selection. This specimen consisted of CD4+ T cells from blood, obtained at baseline. The receptors shown here come from a human donor with classical Hodgkin lymphoma.

CDR3 DNA sequence: TGTGCCAGCAGCTCATCGCAACGAGGACAAAGTCGGGCCAACGTCCTGACTTTC. It is translated as CASSSSQRGQSRANVLTF. The rearrangement joins TRBV7-1 to TRBJ2-6, with D maybe TRBD1 (5 bases). TRBV7-1 is an ORF, with its function uncertain. This CDR3 is built from 18 residues. The V end was cut by 2 bases, the J end by 5 bases, with 19 bases between.

The chain has TRBV18 and TRBJ2-1; 10 bases match TRBD2. This CDR3 is 15 amino acids long. The V gene end was trimmed by 4 bases and the J gene end by 0 bases; junction bases not matched to a gene: 0. Germline V CDR1 and CDR2: KGHSH, LQKENI. CDR3 nucleotides: TGTGCCAGCTCACGACTAGCGGGCTCCTACAATGAGCAGTTCTTC. Translating gives CASSRLAGSYNEQFF.

The chain combines TRBV10-3 with TRBJ2-2; TRBD1 matches 7 bases. This CDR3 spans 15 amino acids. Losses at the gene ends were 2 bases for V and 4 bases for J; bases not matched to a gene: 4. The V gene's germline CDR1 is ENHRY and CDR2 SYGVKD. CDR3 DNA: TGTGCCATCAGTGAGGTCGCAGGGGGCACCGGGGAGCTGTTTTTT. Its translation is CAISEVAGGTGELFF.

This chain links TRBV7-2 with TRBJ2-3; possible D gene TRBD2, 6 bases. V lost 6 bases, J lost 2 bases, and 15 bases lay in between. Looked up from germline, CDR1 is SGHTA and CDR2 is FQGNSA. This CDR3 has 15 amino acids. The CDR3 region is CASSLSGTFTDTQYF. The CDR3 region has the DNA TGTGCCAGCAGTTTATCCGGGACTTTCACAGATACGCAGTATTTT. Filled out from reference TRBV7-2 and TRBJ2-3, the complete variable domain reads GAGVSQSPSNKVTEKGKDVELRCDPISGHTALYWYRQSLGQGLEFLIYFQGNSAPDKSGLPSDRFSAERTGGSVSTLTIQRTQQEDSAVYLCASSLSGTFTDTQYFGPGTRLTVL.

The sample holds a few counts of this clone. V usage is TRBV19 and J usage is TRBJ1-1; D gene ambiguous. The CDR3 is 14 residues long. The V end lost 3 bases, the J end lost 1 base, and 9 bases lay between the germline ends. CDR1 and CDR2 (germline): LNHDA, SQIVND (reference sequence). The CDR3 DNA follows: TGTGCCAGTAGTATGGGCCCGAAGAACACTGAAGCTTTCTTT. Its protein product is CASSMGPKNTEAFF.

This clone was seen more than once but under ten times. The chain recombines TRBV7-9 with TRBJ1-6; D perhaps matches TRBD1 (5 bases). The CDR3 has 15 amino acids. V lost 5 bases, J lost 6 bases, and 14 bases lay in between. The germline V gene encodes CDR1 SEHNR and CDR2 FQNEAQ (reference sequence). The CDR3 DNA reads TGTGCCAGCAGCCCAGGTGGGCAGGGTAATTCACCCCTCCACTTT. Residues: CASSPGGQGNSPLHF. Supplemented by reference TRBV7-9 and TRBJ1-6, the full variable domain reads DTGVSQNPRHKITKRGQNVTFRCDPISEHNRLYWYRQTLGQGPEFLTYFQNEAQLEKSRLLSDRFSAERPKGSFSTLEIQRTEQGDSAMYLCASSPGGQGNSPLHFGNGTRLTVT.

This chain links TRBV19 with TRBJ2-3, with 7 bases that match TRBD2. CDR1 and CDR2 (germline): LNHDA, SQIVND (reference sequence). The CDR3 consists of 14 residues. After removal of 3 bases from V and 3 bases from J, the junction contained 3 bases not matched to a gene. The CDR3 region is CASSIGGGTDTQYF. CDR3 sequence (DNA): TGTGCCAGTAGTATTGGCGGGGGTACAGATACGCAGTATTTT.

The chain links TRBV28 to TRBJ2-7, with 8 bases matching TRBD2. The ends lost 7 bases at V and 7 bases at J; junction bases unmatched: 12. This CDR3 is 14 amino acids long. Germline V gene data show CDR1 as MDHEN and CDR2 as SYDVKM. The CDR3 DNA sequence: TGTGCCAGCACCCGACTAGCGTCTGCCGGGGAGCAGTACTTC. Amino acids: CASTRLASAGEQYF. Full variable domain (rest looked up from reference TRBV28 and TRBJ2-7): DVKVTQSSRYLVKRTGEKVFLECVQDMDHENMFWYRQDPGLGLRLIYFSYDVKMKEKGDIPEGYSVSREKKERFSLILESASTNQTSMYLCASTRLASAGEQYFGPGTRLTVT.

V usage is TRBV7-9 and J usage is TRBJ2-1; D might be TRBD1 (5 bases). Trimming left V 1 base short and J 3 bases short, with 7 bases between. From germline, CDR1 is SEHNR and CDR2 FQNEAQ (reference sequence). The CDR3 contains 14 residues. CDR3: CASSLGRDYNEQFF. CDR3 sequence (DNA): TGTGCCAGCAGCTTAGGCAGGGACTACAATGAGCAGTTCTTC.

In its sample, this clone was seen once. This chain uses TRBV6-1 with TRBJ2-1; 9 bases map to TRBD1. V trimming: 6 bases; J trimming: 4 bases; junction bases outside the gene matches: 7. Germline CDR1 and CDR2: MNHNS and SASEGT. CDR3 length equals 15 residues. Here the CDR3 reads CASRPRQGVYNEQFF. DNA for the CDR3: TGTGCCAGCAGGCCGCGACAGGGGGTTTACAATGAGCAGTTCTTC.